Following are 32 T cell receptor beta chains from one sample sequenced in a study of a mutant IDH1 vaccine in newly diagnosed glioma. This table comes from immunoSEQ multiplex PCR, and its TCRdb copy is limited to in-frame clones, with some not included. Among about 63,000 clones listed, around four fifths were seen once. The time point was: baseline, week 1 (first vaccination visit). Treatment in this sample: pre-vaccination baseline after standard-of-care therapy. The starting material was peripheral blood mononuclear cells (PBMCs), obtained from a glioma patient treated with radiotherapy, temozolomide or both. These receptors originate from a young woman with glioma. Some clones in this sample may be carry-over from other donors' samples.

With respect to this clone: One junction end does not reproduce the germline sequence, and a read error may be involved. The chain has TRBV19 and TRBJ1-1; no clear D gene. The CDR3 is 14 residues long. CDR1 LNHDA and CDR2 SQIVND come from the germline V gene (reference sequence). In DNA, the CDR3 is TGTGCCGGTAGTAAGCGACTTTTGGATACTGAAGCTTTCTTT. Residues: CAGSKRLLDTEAFF.

A word on this clone: Compared with germline, one end of the junction differs, possibly owing to a read error. The rearrangement uses TRBV7-9 and TRBJ1-2; 8 bases map to TRBD1. The CDR3 extends over 12 amino acids. Germline-derived CDR1 and CDR2 are SEHNR and FQNEAQ (reference sequence). The CDR3 loop is CASSAGAGGVGF. The CDR3 nucleotides read TGTGCCAGCAGCGCCGGGGCAGGGGGCGTTGGCTTC.

The chain is built from TRBV25-1 and TRBJ1-1; no clear D gene. This CDR3 has 14 residues. The germline CDR1 and CDR2 sequences are MGHDK and SYGVNS. The ends were cut back, 7 bases at V and 0 bases at J, with 12 bases in the middle. CDR3 sequence reads: CASTPALMNTEAFF. The CDR3 bases are TGTGCCAGCACCCCCGCTCTTATGAACACTGAAGCTTTCTTT.

The chain couples TRBV6-5 to TRBJ1-1; D ambiguous. The germline CDR1 and CDR2 sequences are MNHEY and SVGAGI. Deletions cut 6 bases from V and 0 bases from J, with 14 bases between. There are 15 residues in the CDR3. The CDR3 DNA follows: TGTGCCAGCAGCCCCCCCGGGCGGCTGAACACTGAAGCTTTCTTT. Translating gives CASSPPGRLNTEAFF.

Note on this clone: This specimen includes other DNA sequences encoding the same CDR3. The chain is built from TRBV5-1 and TRBJ2-7, with no clear D. V lost 0 bases to trimming and J lost 3 bases, with 4 bases between them. Per germline, CDR1 SGHRS and CDR2 YFSETQ. The CDR3 length is 12 residues. This CDR3 is CASSLGGYEQYF. The CDR3 nucleotides read TGCGCCAGCAGCTTGGGGGGCTACGAGCAGTACTTC. Full variable domain (rest looked up from reference TRBV5-1 and TRBJ2-7): KAGVTQTPRYLIKTRGQQVTLSCSPISGHRSVSWYQQTPGQGLQFLFEYFSETQRNKGNFPGRFSGRQFSNSRSEMNVSTLELGDSALYLCASSLGGYEQYFGPGTRLTVT.

In this sample, this clone turned up once. This sequence joins TRBV6-6 and TRBJ2-2; 9 bases line up with TRBD1. V was clipped by 7 bases and J by 7 bases; unmatched bases: 4. CDR1 is MNHNY and CDR2 is SVGAGI in the germline V gene (reference sequence). The CDR3 covers 13 residues. This CDR3 is CASIRTGVGELFF. DNA of the CDR3: TGTGCCAGCATTAGGACAGGGGTCGGGGAGCTGTTTTTT.

V is TRBV5-1 and J is TRBJ1-4; no clear D gene. The CDR3 runs 14 residues. CDR1 and CDR2 (germline): SGHRS, YFSETQ. Trimming shortened V by 3 bases and J by 2 bases, and 8 bases separated the two germline ends. The CDR3 sequence is CASSWGGTNEKLFF. The CDR3 DNA reads TGCGCCAGCAGCTGGGGAGGCACTAATGAAAAACTGTTTTTT.

This chain connects TRBV6-5 to TRBJ1-1, with unresolved D. Deletions cut 8 bases from V and 4 bases from J, with 8 bases between. This CDR3 contains 11 residues. From germline, CDR1 is MNHEY and CDR2 SVGAGI. The DNA for the CDR3 is TGTGCCAGCTCTTTGGGCACTGAAGCTTTCTTT. This translates into CASSLGTEAFF.

J is TRBJ1-2 and V is TRBV10-3; the match to TRBD1 covers 10 bases. V was pared by 0 bases and J by 2 bases, with 3 bases of the junction left unmatched. In germline, CDR1 is ENHRY, CDR2 SYGVKD. The CDR3 runs 16 residues. CDR3 in DNA: TGTGCCATCAGTGAGTCGGGGGGACAGGGGAACTATGGCTACACCTTC. Its translation: CAISESGGQGNYGYTF.

The chain recombines TRBV19 with TRBJ1-2, with D possibly matching TRBD1 (5 bases). CDR3 length equals 16 residues. The germline V and J ends were trimmed by 8 bases and 2 bases, with 21 bases remaining between them. Germline V gene data show CDR1 as LNHDA and CDR2 as SQIVND (reference sequence). The CDR3 loop reads CASQIGAGHFNYGYTF. CDR3 coding DNA: TGTGCCAGTCAAATCGGAGCTGGACATTTCAACTATGGCTACACCTTC.

The chain uses TRBV10-3 and TRBJ2-6; the match to TRBD1 covers 12 bases. The germline V gene encodes CDR1 ENHRY and CDR2 SYGVKD. This CDR3 spans 21 amino acids. Trimming removed 5 bases from V and 1 base from J; junction bases left unmatched: 15. CDR3 nucleotides: TGTGCCATCAGTCCCGTCCCGGGACAGGGGGCGCCCGCTTCTGGGGCCAACGTCCTGACTTTC. Translated: CAISPVPGQGAPASGANVLTF.

The chain uses TRBV5-4 and TRBJ2-3, with D possibly TRBD1 on 5 matching bases. The V end lost 4 bases, the J end lost 5 bases, and 8 bases lay between the germline ends. Germline assignment: CDR1 SGHNT and CDR2 YYREEE (reference sequence). This CDR3 spans 12 amino acids. The CDR3 coding sequence is TGTGCCAGCAGCATAGGGGTAGATACGCAGTATTTT. It translates to CASSIGVDTQYF.

The rearrangement uses TRBV5-6 and TRBJ2-5; 9 bases fit TRBD2. The ends lost 5 bases at V and 5 bases at J; junction bases unmatched: 4. The CDR3 covers 13 residues. CDR1 is SGHDT and CDR2 is YYEEEE in the germline V gene. The CDR3 loop is CASRREGRETQYF. Written as DNA, the CDR3 is TGTGCCAGCAGGCGGGAGGGGAGGGAGACCCAGTACTTC. Full variable domain (missing parts from reference TRBV5-6 and TRBJ2-5): DAGVTQSPTHLIKTRGQQVTLRCSPKSGHDTVSWYQQALGQGPQFIFQYYEEEERQRGNFPDRFSGHQFPNYSSELNVNALLLGDSALYLCASRREGRETQYFGPGTRLLVL.

The gene calls are TRBV2 and TRBJ2-4; a weak D match, TRBD1 (6 bases). CDR3 size: 16 residues. Germline lookup yields CDR1 SNHLY and CDR2 FYNNEI. V was pared by 3 bases and J by 0 bases, with 12 bases between. The CDR3 reads CASSEDSMLAKNIQYF. CDR3 coding DNA: TGTGCCAGCAGTGAGGACAGTATGCTAGCCAAAAACATTCAGTACTTC.

The V gene is TRBV29-1, the J gene TRBJ1-2; D is uncertain. The germline gives CDR1 SQVTM, CDR2 ANQGSEA. CDR3 length: 16 amino acids. Trimming left V 6 bases short and J 2 bases short, with 22 bases between. The CDR3 reads CSVPTRTDAGNYGYTF. CDR3 nucleotide sequence: TGCAGCGTCCCTACCCGGACGGATGCCGGAAACTATGGCTACACCTTC.

V gene TRBV7-9 combines with J gene TRBJ2-5; D perhaps matches TRBD1 (6 bases). Germline values: CDR1 SEHNR, CDR2 FQNEAQ (reference sequence). This CDR3 is 16 amino acids long. V shed 1 base and J shed 0 bases, with 12 bases lying between them. For the CDR3, the DNA is TGTGCCAGCAGCTTAGGACAGGAGCTTTACCAAGAGACCCAGTACTTC. Its translation is CASSLGQELYQETQYF.

The rearrangement links TRBV6-1 to TRBJ2-3; D call uncertain. The CDR3 consists of 14 residues. The germline V and J ends were trimmed by 7 bases and 1 base, with 12 bases remaining between them. Germline loops: CDR1 MNHNS, CDR2 SASEGT. The CDR3 bases are TGTGCCAGCAAACGGGTCTCTCGCACAGATACGCAGTATTTT. This translates into CASKRVSRTDTQYF.

The gene calls are TRBV7-9 and TRBJ1-1; D call uncertain. With 1 base removed from V and 0 bases from J, the gap between germline ends came to 6 bases. Per germline, CDR1 SEHNR and CDR2 FQNEAQ (reference sequence). The CDR3 is 14 amino acids. The DNA for the CDR3 is TGTGCCAGCAGCTTAGGGACGGTGAACACTGAAGCTTTCTTT. Its translation: CASSLGTVNTEAFF.

The CDR3: CASSPWILGELFF. CDR3 nucleotides: TGTGCCAGTAGTCCCTGGATCTTAGGGGAGCTGTTTTTT. The chain is built from TRBV19 and TRBJ2-2, with unresolved D. Trimming pared 5 bases from V and 8 bases from J, leaving 12 bases between. The germline V gene encodes CDR1 LNHDA and CDR2 SQIVND (reference sequence). The length of the CDR3 is 13 residues.

This sequence joins TRBV29-1 and TRBJ1-1, with 12 bases fitting TRBD1. Germline V gene sequence: CDR1 SQVTM, CDR2 ANQGSEA. V shed 1 base and J 3 bases; nucleotides not matched to a gene: 3. This CDR3 is built from 15 residues. CDR3 in amino acids: CSVEVGTGGHTEAFF. The CDR3 coding sequence is TGCAGCGTTGAAGTCGGGACAGGGGGCCACACTGAAGCTTTCTTT.

V gene TRBV30 combines with J gene TRBJ2-5; maybe TRBD1 (6 bases). Germline V CDR1 and CDR2: GTSNPN, SVGIG (reference sequence). The CDR3 extends over 15 amino acids. Trimming shortened V by 0 bases and J by 7 bases, and 18 bases separated the two germline ends. CDR3 nucleotide sequence: TGTGCCTGGAGTGTACCATCGGCAGTCAGGGGGACCCAGTACTTC. Translating gives CAWSVPSAVRGTQYF.

Only a few counts were recorded for this clone. The gene calls are TRBV9 and TRBJ1-1; TRBD1 might be the D (5 bases). Germline loops: CDR1 SGDLS, CDR2 YYNGEE. This CDR3 region has 15 residues. Trimming cost V 4 bases and J 5 bases, with 18 bases left between them. Here the CDR3 DNA reads TGTGCCAGCAGCCCAAGCCGGGCCTGGGGGACTGAAGCTTTCTTT. Translating it yields CASSPSRAWGTEAFF.

The rearrangement links TRBV4-1 to TRBJ2-7; the D is unclear. The V gene lost 0 bases and the J gene lost 7 bases, with 13 bases spanning the gap. In germline, CDR1 is MGHRA, CDR2 YSYEKL. The CDR3 sequence is 14 residues long. The CDR3 coding sequence is TGCGCCAGCAGCCAAGATACGGCCCCCCGGGAGCAGTACTTC. Translated, it gives CASSQDTAPREQYF.

A few counts support this clone. The chain links TRBV30 to TRBJ1-4; 10 bases map to TRBD1. CDR1 is GTSNPN and CDR2 is SVGIG in the germline V gene (reference sequence). V was clipped by 1 base and J by 8 bases; unmatched bases: 4. The CDR3 has 14 amino acids. Written as DNA, the CDR3 is TGTGCCTGGAGTGCGGGACAGGGGTTAGAAAAACTGTTTTTT. It is translated as CAWSAGQGLEKLFF.

The rearrangement uses TRBV7-8 and TRBJ2-7; 14 nucleotides match TRBD2. The V gene's germline CDR1 is SGHVS and CDR2 FQNEAQ. V gave up 4 bases and J gave up 4 bases; unmatched junction bases: 3. CDR3 size: 15 residues. The CDR3 sequence: CASSSGLAGAYEQYF. Here the CDR3 DNA reads TGTGCCAGCAGCTCGGGACTAGCGGGGGCGTACGAGCAGTACTTC.

The chain has TRBV5-1 and TRBJ1-4, with D possibly being TRBD1 (5 bases). V lost 0 bases to trimming and J lost 4 bases, with 16 bases between them. Germline CDR1 reads SGHRS; CDR2 reads YFSETQ. The length of the CDR3 is 17 residues. The DNA of the CDR3 is TGCGCCAGCAGCTTGGCGGGGTGGGGACTTAATAATGAAAAACTGTTTTTT. It specifies CASSLAGWGLNNEKLFF.

This clone has more than one count but fewer than ten. The gene calls are TRBV5-1 and TRBJ1-1; D uncertain. Germline V gives CDR1 SGHRS, CDR2 YFSETQ. This CDR3 is 13 amino acids long. Trimming cost V 5 bases and J 3 bases, with 11 bases left between them. CDR3 amino acids: CASRRQRDTEAFF. CDR3 sequence (DNA): TGCGCCAGCAGGAGGCAAAGGGACACTGAAGCTTTCTTT. Using reference TRBV5-1 and TRBJ1-1 for the parts outside the CDR3, the full variable domain is KAGVTQTPRYLIKTRGQQVTLSCSPISGHRSVSWYQQTPGQGLQFLFEYFSETQRNKGNFPGRFSGRQFSNSRSEMNVSTLELGDSALYLCASRRQRDTEAFFGQGTRLTVV.

This clone was counted a few times. For the CDR3, the DNA is TGTGCCAGCAGGACCCAGGATTCTGGGGCCAACGTCCTGACTTTC. Protein sequence: CASRTQDSGANVLTF. This chain links TRBV6-1 with TRBJ2-6; D gene unclear. The CDR3 runs to 15 residues. Germline V gene data show CDR1 as MNHNS and CDR2 as SASEGT. Trimming removed 6 bases from V and 1 base from J, with 10 bases in between.

This rearrangement joins TRBV15 to TRBJ2-2; possible D gene TRBD2, 5 bases. The CDR3 spans 14 residues. In germline, CDR1 is LNHNV, CDR2 YYDKDF (reference sequence). The germline V and J ends were trimmed by 4 bases and 0 bases, with 6 bases remaining between them. CDR3 nucleotide sequence: TGTGCCACCAGCATACTAGCGAACACCGGGGAGCTGTTTTTT. It yields the protein CATSILANTGELFF. The full variable domain, completed using reference TRBV15 and TRBJ2-2, is DAMVIQNPRYQVTQFGKPVTLSCSQTLNHNVMYWYQQKSSQAPKLLFHYYDKDFNNEADTPDNFQSRRPNTSFCFLDIRSPGLGDTAMYLCATSILANTGELFFGEGSRLTVL.

The V call is TRBV7-9, the J call TRBJ1-1; D gene uncertain. Germline CDR1 SEHNR, CDR2 FQNEAQ (reference sequence). This CDR3 is built from 12 residues. Trimming removed 5 bases from V and 2 bases from J, with 6 bases in between. CDR3 DNA sequence: TGTGCCAGCAGCCCTTCCAACACTGAAGCTTTCTTT. It is translated as CASSPSNTEAFF.

V gene TRBV7-9 combines with J gene TRBJ2-3, with D unclear. The V gene lost 1 base and the J gene lost 4 bases, with 6 bases spanning the gap. Germline V lookup: CDR1 SEHNR, CDR2 FQNEAQ (reference sequence). The CDR3 runs to 13 residues. The DNA for the CDR3 is TGTGCCAGCAGCTTAGTTCTCGCAGATACGCAGTATTTT. Its protein is CASSLVLADTQYF.

Here the CDR3 reads CASRGSSYNEQFF. The CDR3 DNA follows: TGTGCCAGCCGAGGGAGCTCCTACAATGAGCAGTTCTTC. The rearrangement joins TRBV6-5 to TRBJ2-1; D might be TRBD2 (5 bases). The length of the CDR3 is 13 residues. V was cut by 8 bases and J by 0 bases, with 8 bases left in between. Germline V gene lookup returns CDR1 MNHEY and CDR2 SVGAGI.